A few counts support the clone carrying this T cell receptor beta chain. The antigen is undetermined. This sample was included in a study of PD-1 blockade in classical Hodgkin lymphoma. Study-wide background: Nivolumab 3 mg/kg was given intravenously every 2 weeks. General observations from the study: Patients starting nivolumab less than 1 year after ASCT had lower diversity and were excluded from later analyses. Relapsed/refractory patients reportedly had the lowest baseline TCR diversity, below newly diagnosed patients, who were below healthy donors. Complete responders' baseline diversity resembled that of newly diagnosed patients.

In germline, CDR1 is MDHEN, CDR2 SYDVKM. The CDR3 has 14 residues. V lost 0 bases to trimming and J lost 3 bases, with 6 bases between them. Only in-frame clones appear in the TCRdb table, and some are missing; sequencing was by immunoSEQ multiplex PCR. Of about 24,000 clones listed, about four fifths are singletons. Relapse was seen in all patients after autologous stem cell transplantation, and brentuximab vedotin exposure was variable. The TCR sequence derives from a human donor with classical Hodgkin lymphoma. The chain uses TRBV28 and TRBJ1-5, with a possible D match to TRBD1 (5 bases). This specimen consisted of peripheral blood mononuclear cells (PBMCs), obtained before the second cycle of nivolumab. CDR3 sequence: CASSLWGDNQPQHF. Written as DNA, the CDR3 is TGTGCCAGCAGTTTATGGGGGGACAATCAGCCCCAGCATTTT.